Listed below are T cell receptor beta chains from one sample, sequenced in a study of human T cells and chemical hapten exposure. TCRdb ran MiXCR on the RACE reads and lists one entry per CDR3 protein. The sample lists about 350,000 distinct CDR3 sequences; around 5.5% were seen once. The specimen comprised whole blood, sampled in connection with sensitization to the hapten diphenylcyclopropenone (DPC). The receptors here all came from a woman aged 18-29 years with alopecia areata. Some clones in this sample may be carry-over from other donors' samples. Each CDR3 is given with its conserved first and last residue. A D gene is named only where the DNA matches it firmly. The listing skips clone size in some rows; elsewhere it reads once, few, many or a size class.

j_call d_call v_call clone_size cdr3_nt cdr3_aa
TRBJ1-3 NA TRBV12-3/TRBV12-4 few TGTGCCAGCAGAAACAGGGACTCTGGAAACACCATATATTTT CASRNRDSGNTIYF
TRBJ2-7 NA TRBV9 many TGTGCCAGCAGCGTAGCTGGGTCCCTGAGAAACGAGCAGTACTTC CASSVAGSLRNEQYF
TRBJ2-1 TRBD2 TRBV3-1 few TGTGCCAGCAGCCCCTGGGATAGCGGGGGGGCCAATGAGCAGTTCTTC CASSPWDSGGANEQFF
TRBJ1-1 NA TRBV7-9 few TGTGCCAGCAGCGCAAGGCAGGCTACGAACACTGAAGCTTTCTTT CASSARQATNTEAFF
TRBJ1-6 TRBD1 TRBV7-2 NA TGTGCCAGCAGCTCGACAGGGGCGGGACCCTATAATTCACCCCTCCACTTT CASSSTGAGPYNSPLHF
TRBJ2-6 NA TRBV6-5 many TGTGCCAGCAGTCAGGAGAGACAGGACCCCCTGACTTTC CASSQERQDPLTF
TRBJ2-5 TRBD1 TRBV5-5 many TGTGCCAGCAGCTTGTACGGACAGGACCTAGAGACCCAGTACTTC CASSLYGQDLETQYF
TRBJ2-7 NA TRBV29-1 many TGCAGCGTTGGACCCTCCTACGAGCAGTACTTC CSVGPSYEQYF
TRBJ1-2 NA TRBV3-1 many TGTGCCAGCAGCCAAGACATTCGTGGCTACACCTTC CASSQDIRGYTF
TRBJ1-6 NA TRBV4-3 NA TGCGCCAGCAGCCAAGTAGACATTGCGTCCGACTATAATTCACCCCTCCACTTT CASSQVDIASDYNSPLHF
TRBJ1-1 NA TRBV4-1 NA TGCGCCAGCAGCCCGGAACCCCATGGGGAAACTGAAGCTTTCTTT CASSPEPHGETEAFF
TRBJ2-2 TRBD2 TRBV3-1 few TGTGCCAGCAGCCAAGACCGGGGGGTGGAGGAGCTGTTTTTT CASSQDRGVEELFF
TRBJ1-4 TRBD1 TRBV15 few TGTGCCACCAGCAGAGGGATTCAGGGGGGTGGCCCAAGTGAAAAACTGTTTTTT CATSRGIQGGGPSEKLFF
TRBJ2-4 NA TRBV3-1 NA TGTGCCAGCAGCTCGCTGGGGCAGACCTCTTTC CASSSLGQTSF
TRBJ2-5 TRBD2 TRBV7-3 many TGTGCCAGCAGCTTGGGCGGGACTACCCGCCAGACCCAGTACTTC CASSLGGTTRQTQYF
TRBJ1-1 NA TRBV7-2 few TGTGCCAGCAGCTCCCATCAGGGGACGGGGACTGAAGCTTTCTTT CASSSHQGTGTEAFF